Described below is a single T cell receptor beta chain sequence and its context. The treatment is: oral pan-JAK inhibitor, 5-10 mg twice daily. The CDR3 has 14 residues. The V gene end was trimmed by 5 bases and the J gene end by 8 bases; junction bases not matched to a gene: 8. The germline V gene encodes CDR1 SNHLY and CDR2 FYNNEI. The sample is drawn from a study of CD8+ T cells in alopecia areata. Extracted from the samples, RNA was reverse transcribed into cDNA to serve as the sequencing template. Repertoires were generated with immunoSEQ multiplex PCR, while TCRdb's copy carries only in-frame clones and drops some. Found here are hundreds of thousands of clones, around 66% of them singletons; the top ten hold roughly 1.2%.

This clonotype was sampled from a human donor with alopecia areata. J is TRBJ1-4 and V is TRBV2, with 7 bases identical to TRBD1. Sample: CD4+ T cells sorted from blood, taken around week 46, from a patient treated with tofacitinib. CDR3 coding DNA: TGTGCCAGCAGTACAACAGGGGTTCGGGAAAAACTGTTTTTT. Its translation: CASSTTGVREKLFF.